Each of the 19 T cell receptor beta chains below was sequenced from the same sample in a study of T cells after yellow fever vaccination. Each CDR3 protein gets one entry after TCRdb re-called the 5' RACE reads with MiXCR. The sample holds some 320,000 distinct CDR3 sequences, more than 8.5% seen once. The source was PBMCs, collected on the day of the first yellow fever vaccination. Source of these receptors: a young man who received the YFV17D yellow fever vaccine.

This clonotype was observed many times. The rearrangement uses TRBV7-2 and TRBJ2-3; 11 bases are shared with TRBD1. Germline assignment: CDR1 SGHTA and CDR2 FQGNSA. Trimming at V came to 8 bases and at J to 5 bases, leaving 9 bases not matched to a gene. This CDR3 has 15 amino acids. The CDR3 coding sequence is TGTGCCAGCTCGATAACCGGGACAGGGGGAGATACGCAGTATTTT. It yields the protein CASSITGTGGDTQYF.

This clonotype has just a few counts. The chain combines TRBV29-1 with TRBJ2-5, with a tentative D call TRBD1 (5 bases). This CDR3 is 12 amino acids long. Germline lookup yields CDR1 SQVTM and CDR2 ANQGSEA. The V and J ends lost 4 bases and 2 bases respectively, with 8 bases between them. CDR3 bases: TGCAGCGTTGGTCAGGGTCAAGAGACCCAGTACTTC. It codes for CSVGQGQETQYF.

The chain links TRBV18 to TRBJ2-7; 10 nucleotides line up with TRBD1. The CDR3 is made up of 14 amino acids. The V gene's germline CDR1 is KGHSH and CDR2 LQKENI. V lost 3 bases to trimming and J lost 6 bases; unmatched junction nucleotides: 5. CDR3 region: CASSPTGTGVEQYV. CDR3 coding DNA: TGTGCCAGCTCACCTACAGGGACAGGGGTCGAGCAGTACGTC.

This clonotype was seen a handful of times. The rearrangement joins TRBV2 to TRBJ1-2; D not certain. The CDR3 is made up of 13 amino acids. Between the trimmed V and J ends, which lost 5 bases and 2 bases, there was a span of 9 bases. CDR1 SNHLY and CDR2 FYNNEI come from the germline V gene. The CDR3 bases are TGTGCCAGCAGTCCTCAGTCGAACTATGGCTACACCTTC. It codes for CASSPQSNYGYTF.

This clonotype has just a few counts. V and J are TRBV5-1 and TRBJ2-3, with D perhaps matching TRBD2 (6 bases). This CDR3 has 16 residues. The germline V gene has CDR1 SGHRS and CDR2 YFSETQ. V was cut by 0 bases and J by 3 bases, with 14 bases left in between. The CDR3 DNA sequence: TGCGCCAGCAGCTTGGCCGGCCCGGGAGTAACAGATACGCAGTATTTT. Translation gives CASSLAGPGVTDTQYF.

The chain combines TRBV7-2 with TRBJ2-1, with 7 bases that match TRBD1. Trimming took 4 bases from V and 1 from J; bases not matched to a gene: 7. This CDR3 comprises 16 residues. Per the germline V gene, CDR1 is SGHTA and CDR2 is FQGNSA. As DNA, the CDR3 is TGTGCCAGCAGCTCAGGGGGTGGCGGTTCCTACAATGAGCAGTTCTTC. Protein: CASSSGGGGSYNEQFF.

This chain links TRBV7-9 with TRBJ1-5; 8 bases line up with TRBD1. V was pared by 10 bases and J by 5 bases, with 4 bases of the junction left unmatched. The CDR3 is 12 residues long. CDR1 is SEHNR and CDR2 is FQNEAQ in the germline V gene (reference sequence). In nucleotides, the CDR3 is TGTGCCATCCAACAGGGGGATCAGCCCCAGCATTTT. Its protein product is CAIQQGDQPQHF.

V gene TRBV27 combines with J gene TRBJ2-3; the D gene could be TRBD1 or TRBD2 (6 bases each). This CDR3 region has 17 residues. Germline V gives CDR1 MNHEY, CDR2 SMNVEV (reference sequence). Trimming took 5 bases from V and 0 from J, leaving 18 bases between them. The CDR3 loop is CASSGRGPIASTDTQYF. CDR3 DNA sequence: TGTGCCAGCAGTGGCCGGGGGCCTATTGCTAGCACAGATACGCAGTATTTT.

V is TRBV18 and J is TRBJ2-5; a weak D match, TRBD1 (6 bases). The CDR3 is 16 residues long. Trimming took 1 base from V and 4 from J, leaving 16 bases between them. Looked up from germline, CDR1 is KGHSH and CDR2 is LQKENI. CDR3 DNA sequence: TGTGCCAGCTCACCACGCACAGGGCCCATTGGAGAGACCCAGTACTTC. Protein sequence: CASSPRTGPIGETQYF.

The gene calls are TRBV12-3 or TRBV12-4 and TRBJ1-2; the D is unclear. V was clipped by 6 bases and J by 1 base, with 12 bases between them. The CDR3 totals 14 residues. The CDR3 sequence: CASRDLGRNYGYTF. Written as DNA, the CDR3 is TGTGCCAGCAGGGACCTTGGACGTAACTATGGCTACACCTTC.

This clonotype occurred a few times. This chain links TRBV4-2 with TRBJ2-4; a weak D match, TRBD2 (7 bases). The CDR3 spans 20 residues. CDR1 and CDR2 (germline): LGHNA, YNFKEQ. With 3 bases removed from V and 3 bases from J, the gap between germline ends came to 27 bases. The CDR3 DNA is TGTGCCAGCAGCCAGGTACCGGGACACCCAGAAGCGGGGCACAAAAACATTCAGTACTTC. Amino acids: CASSQVPGHPEAGHKNIQYF.

V is TRBV5-6 and J is TRBJ1-1; 7 nucleotides agree with TRBD1. CDR1 and CDR2 (germline): SGHDT, YYEEEE. The junction had 8 bases not matched to a gene; V was cut back by 4 bases and J by 11 bases. The CDR3 consists of 12 residues. The chain's CDR3 is CASSQMTGRAFF. CDR3 nucleotide sequence: TGTGCCAGCAGCCAAATGACAGGGCGGGCTTTCTTT. The variable domain in full, with the rest retrieved from reference TRBV5-6 and TRBJ1-1, is DAGVTQSPTHLIKTRGQQVTLRCSPKSGHDTVSWYQQALGQGPQFIFQYYEEEERQRGNFPDRFSGHQFPNYSSELNVNALLLGDSALYLCASSQMTGRAFFGQGTRLTVV.

The rearrangement uses TRBV18 and TRBJ2-3, with 8 bases that match TRBD1. This CDR3 comprises 16 residues. The germline V gene encodes CDR1 KGHSH and CDR2 LQKENI. Trimming cost V 3 bases and J 3 bases; bases outside gene matches: 8. CDR3 nucleotides: TGTGCCAGCTCACCGTTAGGGACAGGAGCTACAGATACGCAGTATTTT. Its protein is CASSPLGTGATDTQYF. Combining the CDR3 with reference TRBV18 and TRBJ2-3 gives the whole variable domain NAGVMQNPRHLVRRRGQEARLRCSPMKGHSHVYWYRQLPEEGLKFMVYLQKENIIDESGMPKERFSAEFPKEGPSILRIQQVVRGDSAAYFCASSPLGTGATDTQYFGPGTRLTVL.

The CDR3 DNA reads TGTGCCAACGGCGGAGGGGGTGGCAATCAGCCCCAGCATTTT. Encoded protein: CANGGGGGNQPQHF. This chain connects TRBV28 to TRBJ1-5; perhaps TRBD1 as D (6 bases). CDR1 and CDR2 (germline): MDHEN, SYDVKM. The CDR3 has 14 amino acids. V was trimmed by 10 bases and J by 2 bases, leaving 15 bases between them.

This clonotype was counted at least ten times. This sequence joins TRBV7-9 and TRBJ2-3; D unresolved. The V and J ends lost 2 bases and 7 bases respectively, with 22 bases between them. The CDR3 is 17 residues long. Germline V gene lookup returns CDR1 SEHNR and CDR2 FQNEAQ (reference sequence). The DNA of the CDR3 is TGTGCCAGCAGCTTATCACTCCCGGACGGGCAGGAGAATACGCAGTATTTT. It is translated as CASSLSLPDGQENTQYF.

This clonotype has only a few counts. The chain recombines TRBV5-1 with TRBJ1-1, with D hard to call. The germline gives CDR1 SGHRS, CDR2 YFSETQ. Trimming stripped 2 bases from V and 11 bases from J, with 19 bases between. There are 14 residues in the CDR3. This CDR3 is CASSLDRATIMAFF. The DNA for the CDR3 is TGCGCCAGCAGCTTAGATAGGGCGACGATTATGGCTTTCTTT. The whole variable domain, filled in from reference TRBV5-1 and TRBJ1-1, reads KAGVTQTPRYLIKTRGQQVTLSCSPISGHRSVSWYQQTPGQGLQFLFEYFSETQRNKGNFPGRFSGRQFSNSRSEMNVSTLELGDSALYLCASSLDRATIMAFFGQGTRLTVV.

The CDR3 here is CASSRAAGETQYF. CDR3 DNA sequence: TGTGCCAGCAGCCGAGCAGCGGGGGAGACCCAGTACTTC. J is TRBJ2-5 and V is TRBV7-6, with 7 bases lining up with TRBD2. The CDR3 consists of 13 residues. J gave up 5 bases and V 5 bases, and 5 bases lay outside the gene matches. Germline V CDR1 and CDR2: SGHVS, FNYEAQ.

The sample holds a few counts of this clonotype. The chain combines TRBV7-3 with TRBJ1-1; 7 bases are shared with TRBD1. Trimming took 6 bases from V and 0 from J; bases not matched to a gene: 7. Germline V gene data show CDR1 as SGHTA and CDR2 as FQGTGA. The CDR3 is made up of 15 amino acids. The CDR3 sequence: CASSSRGGMNTEAFF. CDR3 bases: TGTGCCAGCAGTTCCAGGGGGGGTATGAACACTGAAGCTTTCTTT.

The rearrangement uses TRBV18 and TRBJ2-6; D call uncertain. Germline CDR1 and CDR2: KGHSH and LQKENI. V shed 3 bases and J shed 0 bases, with 6 bases lying between them. The CDR3 sequence is 15 residues long. CDR3 amino acids: CASSPQDSGANVLTF. The CDR3 region has the DNA TGTGCCAGCTCACCTCAGGACTCTGGGGCCAACGTCCTGACTTTC.